This entry describes one TCR beta chain. Its matching antigen is unknown. V dropped 2 bases and J dropped 4 bases, with 9 bases sitting between them. CDR3 length: 13 residues. Germline lookup yields CDR1 KGHSH and CDR2 LQKENI. This sample is drawn from a study of OX40 agonist ivuxolimab in advanced cancers. Background on the study: As their treatment, patients were administered ivuxolimab, an agonistic anti-OX40 (CD134) antibody. Every 2 weeks, patients received ivuxolimab intravenously, dosed at 0.01 to 10 mg/kg.

Broader study findings: Several nonresponders also turned out to have low normalized T-cell clonal expansion.

Sequencing was performed with immunoSEQ multiplex PCR; in TCRdb, only in-frame clones are kept and a portion is missing. This table has tens of thousands of clones, around 94% appearing once. Specimen: CD4+ or CD8+ T cells sorted from blood, collected in a trial of the OX40 agonist ivuxolimab. This TCR derives from an adult with an advanced solid tumor such as melanoma, head and neck, liver or kidney cancer. The rearrangement joins TRBV18 to TRBJ2-7; no firm D call. The CDR3 sequence: CASSPTVEYEQYF. The CDR3 DNA sequence: TGTGCCAGCTCACCAACAGTCGAGTACGAGCAGTACTTC.